This TCR beta chain was captured in a study of radiation and T cells in renal cell carcinoma (dated by TCRdb to about 2020). Some background on the complete study: A total of 50 to 60 samples underwent TCR beta sequencing, made up of approximately 26 tumors and around 27 peripheral blood samples. Across all 50 or so samples, around 4,000,000 unique CDR3 nucleotide sequences, encoding about 3,000,000 unique CDR3 amino acid sequences, were identified.

At the junction V is shortened by 1 base and J by 2 bases; bases outside the gene matches: 5. From a lookup of the germline V gene, CDR1 and CDR2 are SGHTA and FQGNSA. Inclusive of the bounding cysteine and phenylalanine, the CDR3 is 15 residues long. Kept here is only the CDR3 DNA, which spans 45 bases and is read in frame from base 1. Study-level results and caveats: An increase in top tumor clonotypes in blood was observed from baseline to 2 weeks post-radiation, followed by contraction by 4 weeks, which was taken to suggest transient expansion of tumor-resident clones. Because only small tumor regions of approximately 0.91 g were available, intratumoral heterogeneity was not captured. The single-armed trial design could not address effects of radiation dose or scheduling on the TCR repertoire. Irradiated tumors contained more dominant CDR3 motifs, and these motifs occupied a larger share of the repertoire than in control tumors. No pretreatment tumor biopsies were available, so the baseline intratumoral presence of clonotypes could not be determined. Higher TCR clonality was observed in irradiated tumors than in controls, with an average of approximately 50% of the repertoire accounted for by the top 100 clonotypes, compared with 43% in nephrectomy-only tumors.

A remark on this clone: No antigen is known for it. The sample holds no much larger clone one base away, and base qualities are not on file.

Following the manufacturer's recommendations, the immunoSEQ kit was used to generate TCR beta libraries from genomic DNA. Library preparation used a first multiplex PCR with proprietary primers, then a second PCR adding unique barcodes, with bead cleanups after each round. Each sample batch included a kit-provided positive control reaction and a negative control reaction. The final libraries underwent checking on an Agilent 4200 TapeStation D1000 ScreenTape, volumetric pooling, and quantification by qPCR. Sequencing was performed on an Illumina NextSeq500 with a MidOutput 150-cycle cartridge, and 156 Read1 and 15 Index1 cycles were run with kit custom primers. The pooled library was loaded at roughly 1 pM with a roughly 22% PhiX control spike-in. From the authors' description of their analysis: Vendor-processed data were analyzed in R, and a clonotype was defined as all T cells sharing the same CDR3 nucleotide sequence. In the clone abundance analyses, frequencies were normalized to the 10,000 most abundant clones in each sample. Before analysis, public T cell clones were removed, and these numbered fewer than six per sample on average. ImmunoMap was used for dominant motif analysis with the PAM10 matrix, a gap penalty of 30, and a homology threshold of 0.3, and any motif reaching a cumulative frequency of at least 0.01 was considered dominant. An abundance difference of at least 32-fold between compartments was the criterion for calling clonotypes tumor-enriched or baseline blood-enriched. Tumor-blood repertoire similarity was measured with the Baroni-Urbani and Buser coefficient, and groups were compared using two-tailed Wilcoxon tests in R. Here the immuneACCESS table is served through TCRdb, limited to in-frame sequences with V and J called. Missing clones are a known gap in these copies; in checked studies unresolved V genes cover under half, and the rest lacks a known reason. D and trimming come from the DNA, and the V and J calls and clone size come from that table. In all, the sample holds thousands of clones, and 62% of those were seen once. The ten largest make up roughly 42% of the sample.

Read against the paper, the sample's time point label means: tumor resected at nephrectomy. Taken with the paper, the label for treatment or condition translates to: 15 Gy SBRT to primary tumor, nephrectomy 4 weeks later. The samples were obtained from a clinical trial, where primary renal cell carcinomas were treated with 15 Gy stereotactic body radiation therapy and then removed by nephrectomy 4 weeks afterward. Every patient had renal cell carcinoma of clear cell pathology. Tumors were mechanically dissociated, digested with collagenase/hyaluronidase at 37 °C, processed in gentleMACS C tubes, and stored in liquid nitrogen. Genomic DNA for TCR sequencing was prepared using the QIAamp DNA Blood Mini Kit (Qiagen). The analyses included just those samples that passed every quality control check.

The sequences come from tumor tissue, collected from a patient whose treatment included radiotherapy and nephrectomy. This TCR came from a woman in her sixties or seventies with renal cell carcinoma. This sequence uses TRBV7-2 and TRBJ2-7, and 7 junction bases match TRBD2. The nucleotide sequence is TGTGCCAGCAGCTTAGGTGTGGGGGGGACCTACGAGCAGTACTTC. Translated, this gives CASSLGVGGTYEQYF.